These 12 T cell receptor beta chains originate from one sample sequenced in a study of PD-1 blockade in classical Hodgkin lymphoma. Time point denoted: cycle 4 day 1 (C4D1), after around six weeks of nivolumab. Every patient relapsed after autologous stem cell transplantation, and brentuximab vedotin exposure varied. Magnetic negative selection was used to purify CD4+ T cells from thawed PBMCs. The table came from immunoSEQ multiplex PCR; TCRdb's copy has only in-frame clones and leaves some out. Here the sample spans about 30,000 clones, approximately 80% being singletons. Sequencing was performed on CD4+ T cells from blood, taken before the fourth cycle of nivolumab. The receptors come from a human donor with classical Hodgkin lymphoma.

V is TRBV27 and J is TRBJ1-5, with D perhaps TRBD1 (5 bases). There are 15 residues in the CDR3. V was clipped by 2 bases and J by 2 bases, with 10 bases between them. Germline V gene sequence: CDR1 MNHEY, CDR2 SMNVEV (reference sequence). CDR3 in amino acids: CASSLRGVGNQPQHF. The CDR3 nucleotides are TGTGCCAGCAGTTTACGAGGGGTAGGCAATCAGCCCCAGCATTTT.

This clone was recorded a few times. V is TRBV5-1 and J is TRBJ1-2, with D perhaps TRBD1 (6 bases). Germline V gene lookup returns CDR1 SGHRS and CDR2 YFSETQ. This CDR3 spans 13 amino acids. Trimming cost V 4 bases and J 7 bases, with 14 bases left between them. The CDR3 DNA reads as TGCGCCAGCAGCCCGGAGGGGGGTAGTGGCTACACCTTC. It yields the protein CASSPEGGSGYTF. The full variable domain, with the rest looked up from reference TRBV5-1 and TRBJ1-2, is KAGVTQTPRYLIKTRGQQVTLSCSPISGHRSVSWYQQTPGQGLQFLFEYFSETQRNKGNFPGRFSGRQFSNSRSEMNVSTLELGDSALYLCASSPEGGSGYTFGSGTRLTVV.

The V and J genes are TRBV7-9 and TRBJ2-1, with 10 positions matching TRBD2. Germline V lookup: CDR1 SEHNR, CDR2 FQNEAQ (reference sequence). This CDR3 contains 14 residues. Trimming took 4 bases from V and 4 from J; bases not matched to a gene: 1. The CDR3, as DNA: TGTGCCAGCAGCTCTAGCGGGGGTTACAATGAGCAGTTCTTC. Its protein is CASSSSGGYNEQFF.

In this sample, this clone turned up once. The genes are TRBV6-6 and TRBJ2-7; D is perhaps TRBD1 (6 bases). Germline V lookup: CDR1 MNHNY, CDR2 SVGAGI (reference sequence). The CDR3 runs 14 residues. V dropped 3 bases and J dropped 3 bases, with 12 bases sitting between them. CDR3 DNA sequence: TGTGCCAGCAGTTATACAGGGTTGGACTACGAGCAGTACTTC. Its translation: CASSYTGLDYEQYF.

J is TRBJ2-3 and V is TRBV9; no firm D call. CDR3 length: 12 residues. The germline V and J ends were trimmed by 3 bases and 10 bases, with 12 bases remaining between them. CDR1 is SGDLS and CDR2 is YYNGEE in the germline V gene. The DNA for the CDR3 is TGTGCCAGCAGCGACCTGGCCCCAGCGCAGTATTTT. Protein sequence: CASSDLAPAQYF. Looking up the rest from reference TRBV9 and TRBJ2-3 gives the full variable domain: DSGVTQTPKHLITATGQRVTLRCSPRSGDLSVYWYQQSLDQGLQFLIQYYNGEERAKGNILERFSAQQFPDLHSELNLSSLELGDSALYFCASSDLAPAQYFGPGTRLTVL.

The rearrangement uses TRBV5-1 and TRBJ1-3, with D unresolved. Deletions cut 4 bases from V and 4 bases from J, with 12 bases between. The CDR3 consists of 14 residues. Germline V gives CDR1 SGHRS, CDR2 YFSETQ. This CDR3 reads CASSLMEFGNTIYF. CDR3 DNA: TGCGCCAGCAGCCTGATGGAGTTCGGAAACACCATATATTTT.

The chain couples TRBV29-1 to TRBJ2-5, with 7 positions matching TRBD1. Per germline, CDR1 SQVTM and CDR2 ANQGSEA. The CDR3 loop spans 12 amino acids. Unmatched junction bases numbered 7, after V lost 7 bases and J lost 5 bases. CDR3 DNA: TGCAGCGCATCGACAGGGATCGAGACCCAGTACTTC. It encodes CSASTGIETQYF. Using reference TRBV29-1 and TRBJ2-5 for the parts outside the CDR3, the full variable domain is SAVISQKPSRDICQRGTSLTIQCQVDSQVTMMFWYRQQPGQSLTLIATANQGSEATYESGFVIDKFPISRPNLTFSTLTVSNMSPEDSSIYLCSASTGIETQYFGPGTRLLVL.

The chain carries TRBV6-6 and TRBJ1-3; the D gene is possibly TRBD1 (6 bases). This CDR3 spans 15 amino acids. Trimming cost V 5 bases and J 0 bases, with 11 bases left between them. Germline V gives CDR1 MNHNY, CDR2 SVGAGI (reference sequence). CDR3 loop: CASSSGQHSGNTIYF. The CDR3 nucleotides are TGTGCCAGCAGTAGCGGACAGCACTCTGGAAACACCATATATTTT.

The CDR3 nucleotides are TGTGCCAGTACTAGGACGGATTCCAATCAGCCCCAGCATTTT. This translates into CASTRTDSNQPQHF. This chain joins TRBV19 and TRBJ1-5, with no clear D. V lost 7 bases and J 3 bases, leaving 13 bases between the germline ends. CDR3 length: 14 amino acids. Germline V lookup: CDR1 LNHDA, CDR2 SQIVND (reference sequence).

This chain connects TRBV27 to TRBJ2-5; 7 bases are a match to TRBD1. From germline, CDR1 is MNHEY and CDR2 SMNVEV (reference sequence). V dropped 3 bases and J dropped 5; count of bases not matched to a gene: 9. The CDR3 is made up of 15 amino acids. In DNA, the CDR3 is TGTGCCAGCAGTTTCAATAGGGGGCCTTGGGAGACCCAGTACTTC. Translated, it gives CASSFNRGPWETQYF.

Note on this clone: Other nucleotide sequences from this sample produce the same CDR3. The chain is built from TRBV30 and TRBJ1-1; no reliable D call. This CDR3 is built from 12 residues. Germline V gene data show CDR1 as GTSNPN and CDR2 as SVGIG (reference sequence). Trimming took off 2 bases at V and 0 bases at J, with 4 bases between the two ends. The CDR3 sequence: CAWSRMNTEAFF. The DNA for the CDR3 is TGTGCCTGGAGTCGGATGAACACTGAAGCTTTCTTT.

Comments on this clone: One junction end does not reproduce the germline sequence, and a read error may be involved. The chain recombines TRBV5-6 with TRBJ1-2; tentative D call: TRBD1 (5 bases). Germline assignment: CDR1 SGHDT and CDR2 YYEEEE. The CDR3 length is 12 residues. CDR3 nucleotide sequence: TGTGCCAGCAGCGGTTCGAGACAGCTCCATGACTTC. Translating it yields CASSGSRQLHDF.